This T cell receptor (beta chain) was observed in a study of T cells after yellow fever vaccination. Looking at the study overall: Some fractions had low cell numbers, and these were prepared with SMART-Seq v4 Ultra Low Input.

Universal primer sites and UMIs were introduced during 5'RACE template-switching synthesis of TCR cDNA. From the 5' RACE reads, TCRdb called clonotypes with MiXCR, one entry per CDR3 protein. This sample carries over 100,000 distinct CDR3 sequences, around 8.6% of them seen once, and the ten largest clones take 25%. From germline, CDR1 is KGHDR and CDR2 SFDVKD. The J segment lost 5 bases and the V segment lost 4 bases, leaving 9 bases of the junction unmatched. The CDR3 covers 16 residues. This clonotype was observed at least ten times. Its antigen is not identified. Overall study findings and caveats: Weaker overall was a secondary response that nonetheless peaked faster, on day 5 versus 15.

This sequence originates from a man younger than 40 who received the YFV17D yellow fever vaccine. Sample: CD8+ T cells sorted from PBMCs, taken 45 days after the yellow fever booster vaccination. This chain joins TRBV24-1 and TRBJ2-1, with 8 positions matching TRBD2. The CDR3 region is CATSERAGAGDNEQFF. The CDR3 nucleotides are TGTGCCACCAGTGAAAGAGCGGGAGCCGGCGACAATGAGCAGTTCTTC.